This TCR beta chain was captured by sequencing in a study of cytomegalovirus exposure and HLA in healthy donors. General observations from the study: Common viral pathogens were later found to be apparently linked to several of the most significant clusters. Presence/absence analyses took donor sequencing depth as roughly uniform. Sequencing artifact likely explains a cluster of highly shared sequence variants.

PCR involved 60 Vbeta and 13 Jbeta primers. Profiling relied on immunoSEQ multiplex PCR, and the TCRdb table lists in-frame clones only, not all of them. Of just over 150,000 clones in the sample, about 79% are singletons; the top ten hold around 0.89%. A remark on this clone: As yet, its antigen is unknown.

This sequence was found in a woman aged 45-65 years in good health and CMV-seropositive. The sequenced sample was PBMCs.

In DNA, the CDR3 is TGCGCCAGCAGCGCGGGACTAGCGGAGAATGAGCAGTTCTTC. Its protein is CASSAGLAENEQFF. The V gene is TRBV5-1, the J gene TRBJ2-1; the match to TRBD2 covers 11 bases. The CDR3 is made up of 14 amino acids. V lost 4 bases and J lost 7; bases outside the gene matches: 4. The V gene's germline CDR1 is SGHRS and CDR2 YFSETQ.